This T cell receptor beta chain was identified during a study of T cell responses to AZD1222 COVID-19 vaccine. Whole-study context: Pooled samples include second doses given at about 4 or 12 weeks.

Regarding this clone: What it binds is unknown.

The method was immunoSEQ multiplex PCR; TCRdb's version includes in-frame clones alone and lacks a portion of them. The repertoire holds 100,000 to 150,000 clones, with about nine tenths as singletons. With 1 base removed from V and 1 base from J, the gap between germline ends came to 7 bases. This CDR3 region has 14 residues. Germline V gene lookup returns CDR1 MNHEY and CDR2 SVGAGI. Notes on the study in general: The study sampled repertoires only after the peak T cell response. The span of vaccine-associated CD4 TCRs extended across spike, with dominance at 160-218 and 743-854.

The origin of this receptor is an adult in good health. Sequenced material: peripheral blood, taken on day 0 of AZD1222 vaccination. The chain is built from TRBV6-5 and TRBJ1-1; D is uncertain. CDR3 loop: CASSYYTENTEAFF. CDR3 DNA sequence: TGTGCCAGCAGTTACTATACAGAGAACACTGAAGCTTTCTTT.